One sample yielded the 26 T cell receptor beta chains listed below, sequenced in a study of control samples from healthy donors and cancer patients (dated by TCRdb to the early 2020s). Receptors were amplified or captured by the immunoSEQ multiplex PCR assay. The table was pulled from immuneACCESS by TCRdb, which kept in-frame rearrangements only. Such tables lose some clones; where checked, under half of the loss comes from unresolved V genes, and the rest has no known cause. This sample holds about 85,000 clones; approximately 91% were observed only once. The ten biggest clones cover approximately 7.6% of the sample. Material for sequencing was blood. These TCRs come from a woman aged 55-75 years in good health.

The chain combines TRBV6-4 with TRBJ2-7; 7 bases are shared with TRBD1. CDR3 length: 16 amino acids. The germline V gene encodes CDR1 MRHNA and CDR2 SNTAGT. J was trimmed by 3 bases and V by 2 bases; bases with no gene match: 10. The CDR3 nucleotides are TGTGCCAGCAGTGACCCATTCTCCGGGACAGTCTACGAGCAGTACTTC. It translates to CASSDPFSGTVYEQYF.

This clone showed up many times. The CDR3 here is CACTSGTGDHGELFF. In DNA, the CDR3 is TGTGCCTGTACTTCCGGGACAGGGGATCACGGGGAGCTGTTTTTT. The V call is TRBV30, the J call TRBJ2-2; 10 bases agree with TRBD1. V lost 6 bases, J lost 7 bases, and 11 bases stayed unmatched. Germline assignment: CDR1 GTSNPN and CDR2 SVGIG (reference sequence). The length of the CDR3 is 15 residues. The variable domain in full, completed from reference TRBV30 and TRBJ2-2, reads SQTIHQWPATLVQPVGSPLSLECTVEGTSNPNLYWYRQAAGRGLQLLFYSVGIGQISSEVPQNLSASRPQDRQFILSSKKLLLSDSGFYLCACTSGTGDHGELFFGEGSRLTVL.

The V gene is TRBV6-1, the J gene TRBJ1-1; no reliable D call. V was pared by 1 base and J by 1 base, with 4 bases between. The germline CDR1 and CDR2 sequences are MNHNS and SASEGT. The CDR3 is 13 amino acids. The CDR3 spells CASSEVQNTEAFF. CDR3 sequence (DNA): TGTGCCAGCAGTGAAGTACAGAACACTGAAGCTTTCTTT.

The DNA of the CDR3 is TGTGCCAGCAGCTTAGCGACAGGTGGTAGAAGTGGCTACACCTTC. Amino acids: CASSLATGGRSGYTF. V usage is TRBV7-8 and J usage is TRBJ1-2, with a possible D match to TRBD1 (6 bases). V lost 0 bases to trimming and J lost 7 bases, with 15 bases between them. In germline, CDR1 is SGHVS, CDR2 FQNEAQ. This CDR3 region has 15 residues.

This clone came up once. This rearrangement joins TRBV7-9 to TRBJ1-2; 8 positions match TRBD1. The CDR3 extends over 17 amino acids. Germline CDR1 reads SEHNR; CDR2 reads FQNEAQ (reference sequence). Unmatched junction bases numbered 14, after V lost 0 bases and J lost 8 bases. In nucleotides, the CDR3 is TGTGCCAGCAGCTTAGCCTGGACAGGGAGAGAAGAGGGGGGCTACACCTTC. Translated, it gives CASSLAWTGREEGGYTF.

The chain links TRBV3-1 (or the pseudogene TRBV3-2) to TRBJ1-1; D gene ambiguous. V was cut by 5 bases and J by 5 bases, with 9 bases left in between. The germline gives CDR1 LGHDT, CDR2 YNNKEL (reference sequence). This CDR3 spans 12 amino acids. For the CDR3, the DNA is TGTGCCAGCAGCGCCCCGGGGACTGAAGCTTTCTTT. Its translation: CASSAPGTEAFF.

This clone appeared a few times. V gene TRBV11-3 combines with J gene TRBJ2-5; 14 bases match TRBD2. Germline values: CDR1 SGHNT, CDR2 YENEEA. This CDR3 region has 17 residues. The V segment lost 4 bases and the J segment 5 bases; nucleotides outside the gene matches: 9. CDR3 loop: CASSSGLAGGLVETQYF. The CDR3 nucleotides are TGTGCCAGCAGCTCCGGACTAGCGGGGGGCCTGGTCGAGACCCAGTACTTC. Looking up the rest from reference TRBV11-3 and TRBJ2-5 gives the full variable domain: EAGVVQSPRYKIIEKKQPVAFWCNPISGHNTLYWYLQNLGQGPELLIRYENEEAVDDSQLPKDRFSAERLKGVDSTLKIQPAELGDSAVYLCASSSGLAGGLVETQYFGPGTRLLVL.

The chain uses TRBV12-5 and TRBJ1-2; 7 bases are shared with TRBD1. The V segment lost 6 bases and the J segment 8 bases; nucleotides outside the gene matches: 15. There are 15 residues in the CDR3. Germline CDR1 is LGHNT and CDR2 is FRNRAP. The CDR3 reads CASGSKTGAGGGYTF. The CDR3 DNA reads TGTGCTAGTGGCTCCAAAACAGGGGCCGGTGGAGGCTACACCTTC.

The chain couples TRBV5-1 to TRBJ1-4, with a weak D call TRBD1 (5 bases). The germline CDR1 and CDR2 sequences are SGHRS and YFSETQ. The length of the CDR3 is 17 residues. With 6 bases removed from V and 0 bases from J, the gap between germline ends came to 18 bases. The CDR3 nucleotides are TGCGCCAGCACCTCGCAACCCGGGGGGACAACTAATGAAAAACTGTTTTTT. This gives the protein CASTSQPGGTTNEKLFF.

This chain links TRBV5-1 with TRBJ1-4; 7 positions match TRBD1. CDR1 and CDR2 from the germline V gene are SGHRS and YFSETQ. CDR3 size: 15 residues. The V and J ends lost 0 bases and 7 bases, in that order; junction bases with no gene match: 6. Written as DNA, the CDR3 is TGCGCCAGCAGCTTGGGGGTGGACAGGAGTGAAAAACTGTTTTTT. This codes for CASSLGVDRSEKLFF.

The V and J genes are TRBV2 and TRBJ1-5; 7 bases are a match to TRBD1. From germline, CDR1 is SNHLY and CDR2 FYNNEI. V lost 3 bases, J lost 5 bases, and 1 base stayed unmatched. CDR3 length: 13 residues. CDR3 sequence (DNA): TGTGCCAGCAGTGATCAGGGGGATCAGCCCCAGCATTTT. It translates to CASSDQGDQPQHF.

The rearrangement uses TRBV2 and TRBJ1-5; D is ambiguous. The CDR3 consists of 16 residues. V was pared by 3 bases and J by 0 bases, with 12 bases between. Per germline, CDR1 SNHLY and CDR2 FYNNEI. CDR3: CASSDWVTNSNQPQHF. As DNA, the CDR3 is TGTGCCAGCAGTGATTGGGTCACAAATAGCAATCAGCCCCAGCATTTT.

This chain uses TRBV30 with TRBJ1-5; D might be TRBD1 (6 bases). The CDR3 has 12 residues. The V gene lost 3 bases and the J gene lost 9 bases, with 12 bases spanning the gap. Germline loops: CDR1 GTSNPN, CDR2 SVGIG (reference sequence). This CDR3 reads CAWSWGQGPQHF. The CDR3 region has the DNA TGTGCCTGGAGCTGGGGGCAAGGGCCCCAGCATTTT.

The J gene is TRBJ1-2, the V gene TRBV2; tentatively, D is TRBD1 (6 bases). Looked up from germline, CDR1 is SNHLY and CDR2 is FYNNEI. Trimming left V 6 bases short and J 4 bases short, with 18 bases between. The CDR3 spans 15 residues. In nucleotides, the CDR3 is TGTGCCAGCAGGACCCGTCAGGGGTCCCTCTATGGCTACACCTTC. This encodes CASRTRQGSLYGYTF.

The chain recombines TRBV21-1 with TRBJ1-2. TRBV21-1 is termed a pseudogene. The CDR3 consists of 16 residues. The CDR3 reads CASSKRWGMEDYGYTF. The CDR3 nucleotides read TGTGCCAGCAGCAAACGGTGGGGGATGGAGGACTATGGCTACACCTTC.

Only one count was recorded for this clone. The chain is built from TRBV28 and TRBJ2-1; the match to TRBD2 covers 7 bases. This CDR3 contains 15 residues. The trim removed 2 bases at V and 7 bases at J, leaving 8 bases unmatched. CDR1 MDHEN and CDR2 SYDVKM come from the germline V gene. The CDR3 region is CASSLNPNGRNEQFF. In DNA form, the CDR3 reads TGTGCCAGCAGTTTAAATCCCAACGGGAGGAATGAGCAGTTCTTC.

CDR3 sequence reads: CASSYFPSRGGETQYF. The CDR3 nucleotides are TGTGCCAGCAGTTACTTTCCTAGCCGGGGCGGGGAGACCCAGTACTTC. The V call is TRBV6-5, the J call TRBJ2-5; perhaps D is TRBD1 or TRBD2 (5 bases each). The CDR3 length is 16 residues. The ends were cut back, 1 base at V and 5 bases at J, with 17 bases in the middle. The germline gives CDR1 MNHEY, CDR2 SVGAGI.

The chain is built from TRBV7-9 and TRBJ2-5; D is unclear. This CDR3 contains 14 residues. Trimming pared 2 bases from V and 2 bases from J, leaving 9 bases between. CDR1 is SEHNR, CDR2 FQNEAQ, per germline (reference sequence). The CDR3 loop reads CASSLNARQETQYF. The DNA for the CDR3 is TGTGCCAGCAGCTTAAATGCCCGGCAAGAGACCCAGTACTTC.

This clone ranks as medium-sized. This chain connects TRBV3-1 (or the pseudogene TRBV3-2) to TRBJ2-5; 8 bases match TRBD1. With 4 bases clipped from V and 2 bases from J, the junction kept 3 bases outside the gene matches. Germline assignment: CDR1 LGHDT and CDR2 YNNKEL (reference sequence). This CDR3 spans 14 amino acids. In DNA, the CDR3 is TGTGCCAGCAGCCTAAGGACAGGGCAAGAGACCCAGTACTTC. Its translation is CASSLRTGQETQYF.

This clone came up once. The gene calls are TRBV5-4 and TRBJ2-2; D gene unclear. The ends were cut back, 4 bases at V and 1 base at J, with 14 bases in the middle. This CDR3 is built from 16 residues. CDR1 and CDR2 from the germline V gene are SGHNT and YYREEE (reference sequence). CDR3 nucleotide sequence: TGTGCCAGCAGCCCAATCCGACCGTTGAACACCGGGGAGCTGTTTTTT. Its translation: CASSPIRPLNTGELFF.

The gene calls are TRBV5-1 and TRBJ1-1; 7 bases fit TRBD1. The V segment lost 6 bases and the J segment 4 bases; nucleotides outside the gene matches: 12. Germline CDR1 and CDR2: SGHRS and YFSETQ. The CDR3 totals 15 residues. CDR3 nucleotide sequence: TGCGCCAGCAACGGGACAGCCTCCGGAGGCACTGAAGCTTTCTTT. This codes for CASNGTASGGTEAFF.

The rearrangement uses TRBV11-3 and TRBJ1-4, with D uncertain. CDR1 and CDR2 (germline): SGHNT, YENEEA. Trimming left V 7 bases short and J 7 bases short, with 13 bases between. The CDR3 is 13 amino acids. In DNA, the CDR3 is TGTGCCAGCACCAGAGAGCGCGGTGAAAAACTGTTTTTT. Protein: CASTRERGEKLFF. Filled out from reference TRBV11-3 and TRBJ1-4, the complete variable domain reads EAGVVQSPRYKIIEKKQPVAFWCNPISGHNTLYWYLQNLGQGPELLIRYENEEAVDDSQLPKDRFSAERLKGVDSTLKIQPAELGDSAVYLCASTRERGEKLFFGSGTQLSVL.

To note about this clone: Other DNA sequences in this sample translate to the same CDR3. The chain has TRBV5-1 and TRBJ1-2; TRBD1 agrees at 9 bases. This CDR3 is 14 amino acids long. The J segment lost 3 bases and the V segment lost 0 bases, leaving 0 bases of the junction unmatched. Germline V CDR1 and CDR2: SGHRS, YFSETQ. The CDR3 loop is CASSLGQGDYGYTF. The CDR3 DNA reads as TGCGCCAGCAGCTTGGGACAGGGGGACTATGGCTACACCTTC. The full variable domain, with the rest looked up from reference TRBV5-1 and TRBJ1-2, is KAGVTQTPRYLIKTRGQQVTLSCSPISGHRSVSWYQQTPGQGLQFLFEYFSETQRNKGNFPGRFSGRQFSNSRSEMNVSTLELGDSALYLCASSLGQGDYGYTFGSGTRLTVV.

The chain carries TRBV7-2 and TRBJ1-5; no definite D call. The CDR3 sequence is 13 residues long. V lost 3 bases to trimming and J lost 3 bases, with 6 bases between them. CDR1 is SGHTA, CDR2 FQGNSA, per germline. The CDR3 here is CASSLFHNQPQHF. The CDR3 DNA is TGTGCCAGCAGCTTGTTCCACAATCAGCCCCAGCATTTT. Drawing the rest from reference TRBV7-2 and TRBJ1-5, the complete variable domain is GAGVSQSPSNKVTEKGKDVELRCDPISGHTALYWYRQSLGQGLEFLIYFQGNSAPDKSGLPSDRFSAERTGGSVSTLTIQRTQQEDSAVYLCASSLFHNQPQHFGDGTRLSIL.

This chain uses TRBV7-2 with TRBJ2-7; the match to TRBD1 covers 9 bases. Germline V gives CDR1 SGHTA, CDR2 FQGNSA. This CDR3 is built from 15 residues. The trim removed 0 bases at V and 3 bases at J, leaving 3 bases unmatched. The CDR3 bases are TGTGCCAGCAGCTTAGCGAGGGACAGGGTCTACGAGCAGTACTTC. Residues: CASSLARDRVYEQYF.

The chain couples TRBV19 to TRBJ1-5; 7 nucleotides align to TRBD1. V gave up 5 bases and J gave up 11 bases; unmatched junction bases: 21. The germline CDR1 and CDR2 sequences are LNHDA and SQIVND (reference sequence). The CDR3 runs 17 residues. CDR3 nucleotide sequence: TGTGCCAGTAGTGGGCCTAGGGACAGTTTCATGCCATTGACCCAGCATTTT. Amino acid sequence: CASSGPRDSFMPLTQHF. The full variable domain, in which reference TRBV19 and TRBJ1-5 provide the parts outside the CDR3, is DGGITQSPKYLFRKEGQNVTLSCEQNLNHDAMYWYRQDPGQGLRLIYYSQIVNDFQKGDIAEGYSVSREKKESFPLTVTSAQKNPTAFYLCASSGPRDSFMPLTQHFGDGTRLSIL.